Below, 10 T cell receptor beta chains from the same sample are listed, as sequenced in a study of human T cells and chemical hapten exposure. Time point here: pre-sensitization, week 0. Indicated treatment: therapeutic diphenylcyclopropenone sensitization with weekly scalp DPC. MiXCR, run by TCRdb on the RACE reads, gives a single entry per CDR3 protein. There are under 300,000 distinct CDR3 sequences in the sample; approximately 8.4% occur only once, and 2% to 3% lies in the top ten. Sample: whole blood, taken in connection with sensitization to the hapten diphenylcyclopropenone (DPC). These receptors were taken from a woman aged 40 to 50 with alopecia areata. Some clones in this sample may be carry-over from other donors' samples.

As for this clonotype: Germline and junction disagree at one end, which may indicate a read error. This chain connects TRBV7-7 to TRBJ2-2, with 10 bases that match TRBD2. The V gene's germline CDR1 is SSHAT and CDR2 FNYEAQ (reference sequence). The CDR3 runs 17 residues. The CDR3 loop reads CASSPSRLAGYPGELFF. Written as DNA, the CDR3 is TGTGCTAGCAGCCCCTCCCGACTAGCGGGCTACCCCGGGGAGCTGTTTTTT.

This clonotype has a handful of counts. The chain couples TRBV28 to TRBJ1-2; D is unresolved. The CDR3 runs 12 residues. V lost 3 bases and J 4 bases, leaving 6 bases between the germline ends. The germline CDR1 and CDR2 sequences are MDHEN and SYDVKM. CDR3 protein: CASSFLSYGYTF. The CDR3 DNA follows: TGTGCCAGCAGTTTCCTTTCCTATGGCTACACCTTC.

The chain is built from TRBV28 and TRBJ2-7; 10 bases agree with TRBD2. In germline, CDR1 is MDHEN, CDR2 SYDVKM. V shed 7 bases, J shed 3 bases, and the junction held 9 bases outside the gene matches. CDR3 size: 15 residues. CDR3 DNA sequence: TGTGCCAGCATTCTTAGCGGGAGGCCGTACTACGAGCAGTACTTC. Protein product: CASILSGRPYYEQYF.

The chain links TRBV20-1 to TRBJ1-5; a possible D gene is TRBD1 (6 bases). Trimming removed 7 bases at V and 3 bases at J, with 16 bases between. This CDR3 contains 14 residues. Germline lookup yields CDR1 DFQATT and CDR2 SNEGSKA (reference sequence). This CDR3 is CSVTRGVLNQPQHF. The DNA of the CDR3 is TGCAGTGTTACTAGGGGGGTTCTCAATCAGCCCCAGCATTTT.

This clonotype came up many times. CDR3 loop: CASSSRQGAREQYF. In DNA form, the CDR3 reads TGCGCCAGCAGCTCGAGACAGGGGGCACGAGAGCAGTACTTC. The chain uses TRBV5-1 and TRBJ2-7, with 10 bases fitting TRBD1. The CDR3 has 14 residues. Per the germline V gene, CDR1 is SGHRS and CDR2 is YFSETQ. V trimming: 3 bases; J trimming: 7 bases; junction bases outside the gene matches: 7.

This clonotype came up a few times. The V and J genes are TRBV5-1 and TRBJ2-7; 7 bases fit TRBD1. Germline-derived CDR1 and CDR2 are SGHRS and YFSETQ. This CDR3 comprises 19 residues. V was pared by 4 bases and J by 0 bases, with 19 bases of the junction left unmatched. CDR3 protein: CASSPIRGPGQRFSYEQYF. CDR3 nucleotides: TGCGCCAGCAGCCCCATCAGGGGTCCGGGACAGAGATTCTCCTACGAGCAGTACTTC.

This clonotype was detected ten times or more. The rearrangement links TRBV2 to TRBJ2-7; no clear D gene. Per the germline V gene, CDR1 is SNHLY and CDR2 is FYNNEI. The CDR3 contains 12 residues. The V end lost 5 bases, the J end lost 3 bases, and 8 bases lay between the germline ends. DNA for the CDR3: TGTGCCAGCAGTAGGACCAGCTACGAGCAGTACTTC. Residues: CASSRTSYEQYF.

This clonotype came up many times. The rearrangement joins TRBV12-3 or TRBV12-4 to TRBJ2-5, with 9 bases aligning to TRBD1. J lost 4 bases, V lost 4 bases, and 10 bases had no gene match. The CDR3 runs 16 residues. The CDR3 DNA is TGTGCCAGCAGTTGGGGACAGGGCAGAGGAGGAGAGACCCAGTACTTC. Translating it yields CASSWGQGRGGETQYF.

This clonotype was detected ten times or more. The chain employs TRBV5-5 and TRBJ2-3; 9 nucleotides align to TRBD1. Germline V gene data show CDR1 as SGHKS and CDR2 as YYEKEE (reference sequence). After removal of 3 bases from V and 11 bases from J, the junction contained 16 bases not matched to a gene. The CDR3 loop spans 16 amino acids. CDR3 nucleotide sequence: TGTGCCAGCAGCTCAACCGGGACAGGGCGAGTTGGTGAGCAGTATTTT. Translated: CASSSTGTGRVGEQYF.

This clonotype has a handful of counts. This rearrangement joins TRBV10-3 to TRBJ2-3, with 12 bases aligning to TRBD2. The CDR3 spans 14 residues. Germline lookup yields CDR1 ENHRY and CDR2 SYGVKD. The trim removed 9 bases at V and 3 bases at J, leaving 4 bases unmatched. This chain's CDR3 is CAIRTSGTTDTQYF. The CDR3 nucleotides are TGTGCCATTCGGACTAGCGGGACAACAGATACGCAGTATTTT.